The clone carrying this T cell receptor beta chain was seen many times. Its antigen is still unknown. Per germline, CDR1 SGHDT and CDR2 YYEEEE. Between the trimmed V and J ends, which lost 4 bases and 0 bases, there was a span of 13 bases. There are 15 residues in the CDR3. TCRdb used MiXCR to reprocess the 5' RACE reads, holding one entry per CDR3 protein. The table shows about 300,000 distinct CDR3 sequences, with around 6.8% occurring only once. The data originate from a study of T cells after yellow fever vaccination. Study observations and caveats: Sorted repertoires could include abundant contaminating clonotypes from bulk cells. Weaker, the secondary response had a peak occurring faster, on day 5 versus 15.

The sequenced sample was PBMCs, obtained around 45 days after the first yellow fever vaccination. This chain uses TRBV5-6 with TRBJ2-5; D assignment may be TRBD1 or TRBD2 (5 bases each). This sequence originates from a man aged 18-30 years who received the YFV17D yellow fever vaccine. The CDR3 coding sequence is TGTGCCAGCAGCAGGGACGGCCTTTACCAAGAGACCCAGTACTTC. Its translation is CASSRDGLYQETQYF.